A selection of T cell receptor beta chains follows, all from one sample in a study of blood T cell repertoires in COVID-19. Method: immunoSEQ multiplex PCR; TCRdb's copy keeps in-frame clones and lacks some. The repertoire holds roughly 110,000 clones, about 80% seen once, with 4% to 5.5% in the top ten. The sample taken for sequencing was peripheral blood. These receptors were taken from a man in his 70s with acute or convalescent COVID-19. Both conserved end residues are part of each CDR3. D genes are given only for firm matches. Some rows have no size entry. The others give once, few or many, or a class for an expanded clone.

CDR3 protein,CDR3 DNA,J gene,D gene,V gene,clone size
CASSEGLAGVETQYF,TGTGCCAGCAGTGAAGGGCTAGCGGGGGTAGAGACCCAGTACTTC,TRBJ2-5,TRBD2,TRBV2,.
CASSPHNGETQYF,TGTGCCAGCAGCCCTCATAACGGAGAGACCCAGTACTTC,TRBJ2-5,.,TRBV9,.
CASSPRRELNGYTF,TGTGCCAGCTCACCTCGGCGGGAACTAAATGGCTACACCTTC,TRBJ1-2,.,TRBV18,.
CASSIHSKGRDTDTQYF,TGTGCCAGTAGTATCCACTCTAAGGGGCGGGACACAGATACGCAGTATTTT,TRBJ2-3,.,TRBV19,.
CASSPGTVGGQPQHF,TGTGCCAGCAGCCCAGGGACAGTGGGGGGTCAGCCCCAGCATTTT,TRBJ1-5,TRBD1,TRBV2,.
CASSLPGDSPLHF,TGTGCCAGCAGCTTACCAGGGGATTCACCCCTCCACTTT,TRBJ1-6,.,TRBV6-5,once
CAISESSLIIYNEQFF,TGTGCCATCAGTGAGTCGTCCCTAATCATTTACAATGAGCAGTTCTTC,TRBJ2-1,.,TRBV10-3,.
CASSVTGVKETQYF,TGTGCCAGCAGCGTAACAGGGGTAAAAGAGACCCAGTACTTC,TRBJ2-5,TRBD1,TRBV9,.
CASTLNPGGDTEAFF,TGCGCCAGCACCCTGAACCCGGGGGGGGACACTGAAGCTTTCTTT,TRBJ1-1,.,TRBV5-1,.
CASRGTGGQGYGYTF,TGTGCCAGCAGAGGGACAGGGGGCCAGGGCTATGGCTACACCTTC,TRBJ1-2,TRBD1,TRBV6-5,.
CASKPDRAAKNIQYF,TGTGCCAGCAAACCAGACAGGGCGGCCAAAAACATTCAGTACTTC,TRBJ2-4,TRBD1,TRBV6-5,.
CASSLRTSGGSGETQYF,TGTGCCAGCAGCCTAAGGACTAGCGGGGGTAGTGGAGAGACCCAGTACTTC,TRBJ2-5,TRBD2,TRBV7-6,.
CASSLRDRGEKLFF,TGTGCCAGCAGCCTCCGGGACAGGGGTGAAAAACTGTTTTTT,TRBJ1-4,TRBD1,TRBV3-1/TRBV3-2,.
CASSSPGQGVATEAFF,TGTGCCAGCAGTTCTCCGGGACAGGGGGTCGCCACTGAAGCTTTCTTT,TRBJ1-1,TRBD1,TRBV6-2/TRBV6-3,.
CASSLEPTSAYEQYF,TGTGCCAGCAGCTTGGAGCCGACTAGCGCCTACGAGCAGTACTTC,TRBJ2-7,TRBD2,TRBV5-5,few
CASSPPGTGGIQYF,TGTGCCAGCTCACCTCCCGGGACAGGGGGCATTCAGTACTTC,TRBJ2-4,TRBD1,TRBV18,once
CASSPSEGPYEQYF,TGTGCCAGCTCACCATCCGAGGGTCCCTACGAGCAGTACTTC,TRBJ2-7,.,TRBV18,.
CASSTGTTRSYEQYF,TGTGCCAGCAGCACCGGGACAACGCGGTCCTACGAGCAGTACTTC,TRBJ2-7,.,TRBV5-8,once
CASSLRPTAYGYTF,TGTGCCAGCAGCTTACGACCGACAGCCTATGGCTACACCTTC,TRBJ1-2,.,TRBV7-9,.
CASSWGGETEAFF,TGTGCCAGCAGCTGGGGGGGCGAAACTGAAGCTTTCTTT,TRBJ1-1,.,TRBV12-3/TRBV12-4,.
CASSHLSSGLDNEKLFF,TGCGCCAGCAGCCACCTCAGTTCAGGGCTAGATAATGAAAAACTGTTTTTT,TRBJ1-4,.,TRBV4-3,.
CASSEYGGPNTEAFF,TGCGCCAGCAGTGAGTATGGGGGCCCGAACACTGAAGCTTTCTTT,TRBJ1-1,.,TRBV10-2,.
CASSYQRDTEAFF,TGTGCCAGCAGTTACCAGCGGGACACTGAAGCTTTCTTT,TRBJ1-1,.,TRBV6-5,.